This T cell receptor (beta chain) appears in the sequencing data of a study of shared clonotypes between healthy human individuals. Germline V gene lookup returns CDR1 SGHAT and CDR2 FQNNGV. The CDR3 is made up of 14 amino acids. V dropped 5 bases and J dropped 4; count of bases not matched to a gene: 4. CD8 cells regarded as naive lacked CD45RO, were positively chosen for CCR7, and omitted terminally differentiated effector memory CD45RA+ cells. Using approximately 200 ng DNA, around 30,000 T cell genomes, the sorted-subset replicate PCRs were run. Sequenced by immunoSEQ multiplex PCR; TCRdb stores in-frame clones only, minus some. This repertoire shows about 1,800,000 clones, about 94% found once; its top ten account for 1.2%.

The sample was naive CD8+ T cells sorted from blood. J is TRBJ2-1 and V is TRBV11-2; 8 positions match TRBD1. This clonotype was obtained from a man younger than 35 in good health. CDR3 sequence: CASSKTGEYNEQFF. CDR3 DNA: TGTGCCAGCAGCAAGACAGGGGAATACAATGAGCAGTTCTTC.